This T cell receptor (beta chain) was documented in a study of T cell repertoires in cytomegalovirus infection. Study-wide context: In public TCR beta signatures, there were indications of both CMV infection and matching HLA type.

In TCRdb, the reads were re-called with MiXCR into one record per CDR3 protein. Altogether about 350,000 distinct CDR3 sequences are present, about 34% being singletons, with the ten largest covering roughly 13%. Turning to this clonotype: Its cognate antigen is unknown.

The receptor was derived from a human donor in good health (CMV status not recorded). Some clones in this sample may be carry-over from other donors' samples. Sequences were derived from cultured PBMCs, sampled from culture after CMV antigen stimulation.

CDR3 sequence (DNA): TGTGCCAGCAGCTCGGGACTAGCGGGAATGGATACGCAGTATTTT. The encoded protein is CASSSGLAGMDTQYF. V is TRBV7-9 and J is TRBJ2-3; the match to TRBD2 covers 13 bases. This CDR3 contains 15 residues. With 4 bases clipped from V and 6 bases from J, the junction kept 4 bases outside the gene matches. From germline, CDR1 is SEHNR and CDR2 FQNEAQ (reference sequence).